Below are 9 T cell receptor beta chains sequenced from a single sample in a study of OX40 agonist ivuxolimab in advanced cancers. The protocol was immunoSEQ multiplex PCR, while the TCRdb copy is restricted to in-frame clones and leaves out a portion. The sample carries under 150,000 clones, around 89% recorded once. This specimen was CD4+ or CD8+ T cells sorted from blood, taken in a trial of the OX40 agonist ivuxolimab. These TCRs come from an adult with an advanced solid tumor such as melanoma, head and neck, liver or kidney cancer.

The rearrangement joins TRBV28 to TRBJ1-3, with 9 bases fitting TRBD1. In germline, CDR1 is MDHEN, CDR2 SYDVKM. The CDR3 runs 14 residues. With 6 bases clipped from V and 5 bases from J, the junction kept 5 bases outside the gene matches. CDR3 loop: CASSSGTGRNTIYF. CDR3 nucleotide sequence: TGTGCCAGCAGCTCCGGGACAGGGCGAAACACCATATATTTT.

J is TRBJ2-5 and V is TRBV30, with 8 bases that match TRBD2. The trim removed 5 bases at V and 5 bases at J, leaving 13 bases unmatched. The germline V gene encodes CDR1 GTSNPN and CDR2 SVGIG (reference sequence). There are 15 residues in the CDR3. The DNA of the CDR3 is TGTGCCTGGGCAAATCAACGGGGGGGCCGGGAGACCCAGTACTTC. Translating gives CAWANQRGGRETQYF.

The chain employs TRBV7-2 and TRBJ2-3, with D perhaps TRBD2 (7 bases). With 5 bases removed from V and 4 bases from J, the gap between germline ends came to 19 bases. The germline CDR1 and CDR2 sequences are SGHTA and FQGNSA. The CDR3 contains 16 residues. The CDR3 sequence: CASSRFGGPSADTQYF. CDR3 bases: TGTGCCAGCAGCCGTTTCGGGGGGCCGTCAGCAGATACGCAGTATTTT.

The chain uses TRBV18 and TRBJ1-6, with 7 bases matching TRBD1. Germline trimming cut 5 bases from V and 5 bases from J; bases unmatched to any gene: 9. The CDR3 sequence is 16 residues long. In germline, CDR1 is KGHSH, CDR2 LQKENI. The CDR3 DNA sequence: TGTGCCAGCTCAAAGACCGGGACAGTCAATAATTCACCCCTCCACTTT. This translates into CASSKTGTVNNSPLHF. Combining the CDR3 with reference TRBV18 and TRBJ1-6 gives the whole variable domain NAGVMQNPRHLVRRRGQEARLRCSPMKGHSHVYWYRQLPEEGLKFMVYLQKENIIDESGMPKERFSAEFPKEGPSILRIQQVVRGDSAAYFCASSKTGTVNNSPLHFGNGTRLTVT.

The chain combines TRBV10-2 with TRBJ2-1; no definite D call. The CDR3 sequence is 13 residues long. The ends were cut back, 4 bases at V and 5 bases at J, with 9 bases in the middle. The germline CDR1 and CDR2 sequences are WSHSY and SAAADI. CDR3 bases: TGCGCCAGCAGTGTTAACAGCAACAATGAGCAGTTCTTC. Translation gives CASSVNSNNEQFF.

The chain recombines TRBV2 with TRBJ2-2, with D perhaps matching TRBD1 or TRBD2 (5 bases each). The CDR3 totals 15 residues. Per the germline V gene, CDR1 is SNHLY and CDR2 is FYNNEI. The germline V and J ends were trimmed by 4 bases and 5 bases, with 14 bases remaining between them. The CDR3, as DNA: TGTGCCAGCAGTGTGGGGCCCGAGGGTACCGGGGAGCTGTTTTTT. The encoded protein is CASSVGPEGTGELFF. Based on the CDR3 plus reference TRBV2 and TRBJ2-2, the full variable domain is EPEVTQTPSHQVTQMGQEVILRCVPISNHLYFYWYRQILGQKVEFLVSFYNNEISEKSEIFDDQFSVERPDGSNFTLKIRSTKLEDSAMYFCASSVGPEGTGELFFGEGSRLTVL.

This chain joins TRBV7-9 and TRBJ1-1, with a possible D match to TRBD1 (6 bases). This CDR3 spans 13 amino acids. Germline CDR1 reads SEHNR; CDR2 reads FQNEAQ (reference sequence). Deletions cut 4 bases from V and 2 bases from J, with 8 bases between. The CDR3 loop reads CASSYRVNTEAFF. The CDR3 region has the DNA TGTGCCAGCAGCTACAGGGTAAACACTGAAGCTTTCTTT.

The chain employs TRBV27 and TRBJ1-1; D gene unclear. This CDR3 is built from 11 residues. V was trimmed by 7 bases and J by 9 bases, leaving 12 bases between them. Germline loops: CDR1 MNHEY, CDR2 SMNVEV (reference sequence). The CDR3 sequence is CASNEGLKAFF. The CDR3 region has the DNA TGTGCCAGCAACGAAGGGCTAAAAGCTTTCTTT.

This clone appeared a single time. The chain couples TRBV30 to TRBJ2-3; possible D gene TRBD2, 5 bases. CDR3 length: 14 residues. Germline CDR1 is GTSNPN and CDR2 is SVGIG (reference sequence). V shed 0 bases and J shed 8 bases, with 15 bases lying between them. DNA of the CDR3: TGTGCCTGGAGTGTTGGACTGCTCAAGAGTACGCAGTATTTT. Its translation: CAWSVGLLKSTQYF. Full variable domain (outside the CDR3, taken from reference TRBV30 and TRBJ2-3): SQTIHQWPATLVQPVGSPLSLECTVEGTSNPNLYWYRQAAGRGLQLLFYSVGIGQISSEVPQNLSASRPQDRQFILSSKKLLLSDSGFYLCAWSVGLLKSTQYFGPGTRLTVL.